This is a list of T cell receptor beta chains from one sample in a study of blood T cell repertoires in COVID-19. Using immunoSEQ multiplex PCR, the repertoire was profiled, and TCRdb retains in-frame clones only, with some absent. The table lists about 110,000 clones, 80% to 95% of them singletons. Source material: peripheral blood. These receptor sequences come from a woman aged 25 to 39 with acute or convalescent COVID-19. Both conserved end residues are part of each CDR3.

v_call cdr3_aa
TRBV19 CASSIGGEKLFF
TRBV5-4 CASSSGGLAKNIQYF
TRBV28 CASSLGQGFSNQPQHF
TRBV11-2 CASSMGGEVRNSPLHF
TRBV9 CASSSQREMLDFHEQYF
TRBV2 CASIALWTGGDTDTQYF
TRBV4-1 CASSQTTGGIYEQYF
TRBV5-4 CASSSGLAGGQDTQYF
TRBV5-1 CASSPGSGYGYTF
TRBV19 CASPPWTGGFGMNTEAFF
TRBV7-2 CASSPAGTGLYEQYF
TRBV25-1 CASSEYGGGGYTF
TRBV11-1 CATQPGGSYGYTF
TRBV4-3 CASSQVSQGATEAFF
TRBV28 CASSFWASGPTGELFF
TRBV9 CASSVTGQGADYGYTF
TRBV11-3 CASSVGTSGGGYEQYF
TRBV7-2 CASSLEPTSGGAGYF
TRBV6-5 CASSPGQGGYEQYF
TRBV27 CASSFTAGELFF
TRBV19 CASSPLGHAGNTIYF
TRBV5-5 CASSFPPGHSEQYF
TRBV7-2 CASSLGLAGGGETQYF
TRBV19 CASSIPGISVVEQFF
TRBV30 CAWSGGQAALSEKLFF
TRBV7-9 CASSLGWGRGSGANVLTF
TRBV27 CASSPGTVSGNTIYF
TRBV5-4 CARDEELAVDTQYF
TRBV7-8 CASSPLTGVNEKLFF
TRBV11-3 CASSLAAGAGTEAFF
TRBV10-3 CAIRETGDSNQPQHF
TRBV6-5 CATTGTTYYEQYF
TRBV5-1 CASSLETGDGYTF
TRBV12-3/TRBV12-4 CASSLLRVEAFF
TRBV23-1 CASSQLRDTYEQYF
TRBV4-2 CATQGAGELFF
TRBV5-5 CASSLDPQYTNYGYTF
TRBV30 CAWSVGAPARTEAFF
TRBV6-2/TRBV6-3 CASSSRSGGYTF
TRBV19 CASRNRGINQPQHF
TRBV7-3 CASSSLVSSTDTQYF
TRBV19 CASSTPGLATNEKLFF
TRBV14 CASSQVYRSNTEAFF
TRBV30 CAWQGQLNTEAFF
TRBV7-8 CASSHDRGGQPQHF
TRBV5-6 CASSLAFEGLGGETQYF
TRBV7-2 CASSYNGGSYNEQFF
TRBV6-5 CASSYSGRGTEAFF
TRBV4-1 CASSQLLGARRAFF
TRBV13 CASSLGQGGTEAFF
TRBV7-6 CASSPSAGRSSGNTIYF
TRBV28 CASSFAGLGGAENIQYF
TRBV18 CASSPSSGTPSSYEQYF
TRBV24-1 CATSEAGVEFF
TRBV29-1 CSVDRLAGEVGYNEQFF
TRBV5-1 CASSSELAGNSYNEQFF
TRBV11-3 CASSPGLAGWENNEQFF
TRBV3-1/TRBV3-2 CASSQRSTRLHEQYF
TRBV30 CAWSVLLLREQFF